The rows below give T cell receptor beta chains drawn from one sample of a study of blood T cells in healthy people across ages. MiXCR was run by TCRdb on the 5' RACE reads, yielding one entry per CDR3 protein. The sample lists around 1,700,000 distinct CDR3 sequences, 28% occurring once. The sample consisted of blood. The receptor source for this set is a woman between 25 and 40 years old in good health. Each CDR3 is given with its conserved first and last residue.

j_gene	v_gene	len	CDR3aa
TRBJ2-7	TRBV29-1	14	CSVEGRDGPYEQYF
TRBJ2-3	TRBV14	16	CASTRGGGFPYDTQYF
TRBJ2-3	TRBV28	16	CASSFVPGGAPDTQYF
TRBJ2-4	TRBV7-9	17	CASSPRDGDLSGHIQYF
TRBJ2-6	TRBV7-9	15	CASSIALSGANVLTF
TRBJ1-2	TRBV20-1	17	CSARVTGQGSTNYGYTF
TRBJ2-4	TRBV29-1	12	CSVEVAGNIQYF
TRBJ2-3	TRBV20-1	12	CSWKVATDTQYF
TRBJ2-3	TRBV7-9	18	CASSSDMTSGGSTDTQYF
TRBJ2-7	TRBV12-3/TRBV12-4	14	CASSLRGSIDEQYF
TRBJ1-2	TRBV7-8	14	CASRSGTGLYGYTF
TRBJ2-1	TRBV5-5	16	CASSLVGRGSYNEQFF
TRBJ1-1	TRBV4-2	15	CASSLMRELNTEAFF
TRBJ1-5	TRBV28	15	CASSWDRVNNQPQHF
TRBJ2-2	TRBV30	15	CASGTSGTNTGELFF
TRBJ2-1	TRBV7-2	17	CASSLSRSGTGEDEQFF
TRBJ1-1	TRBV6-1	13	CASREDSVTGAFF
TRBJ2-7	TRBV29-1	12	CSASGGSVEQYF
TRBJ2-7	TRBV7-2	13	CASSSSPSGEQYF
TRBJ2-1	TRBV12-3/TRBV12-4	15	CASSLAGPPYNEQFF
TRBJ2-7	TRBV2	14	CASRGTVGSYEQYF
TRBJ1-1	TRBV18	18	CASSPDRGGPPMNTEAFF
TRBJ1-1	TRBV15	15	CATSREDGGYTEAFF
TRBJ1-6	TRBV5-1	15	CASSLATGDQSPLHF
TRBJ1-5	TRBV6-1	15	CASSEKLVSNQPQHF
TRBJ2-7	TRBV28	13	CASTDRRVGEQYF
TRBJ2-1	TRBV7-2	16	CASSGQGALSYNEQFF
TRBJ2-5	TRBV28	17	CASSSFRVPGSQETQYF
TRBJ2-5	TRBV10-2	15	CASGEPLAGQETQYF
TRBJ1-1	TRBV20-1	12	CSARGLNTEAFF
TRBJ2-7	TRBV7-9	14	CASSTPGTGYEQYF
TRBJ2-1	TRBV5-1	16	CASSFLAPPPYNEQFF
TRBJ2-3	TRBV19	15	CASSISSRGTDTQYF
TRBJ1-4	TRBV20-1	15	CSAPRPPRGGEKLFF
TRBJ2-5	TRBV12-3/TRBV12-4	14	CAVQAGGDGETQYF
TRBJ2-2	TRBV27	17	CASSLWTGGGFTGELFF
TRBJ2-3	TRBV20-1	16	CSAVGYGWGTQDTQYF
TRBJ2-3	TRBV29-1	14	CSVWKGLGTDTQYF
TRBJ2-4	TRBV7-2	16	CASSRLAGGGKNIQYF
TRBJ2-3	TRBV6-6	14	CASSFGTITDTQYF
TRBJ1-4	TRBV4-3	16	CASSQDDGTYNGKLFF
TRBJ2-7	TRBV2	15	CASTDGGDGIYEQYF
TRBJ2-5	TRBV7-3	13	CASSRRHLETQYF
TRBJ1-1	TRBV12-3/TRBV12-4	13	CASTLRGNTEAFF
TRBJ2-7	TRBV5-5	15	CASSLGLEHSYEQYF
TRBJ1-2	TRBV11-1	13	CASSGQGKYGYTF
TRBJ2-3	TRBV5-1	15	CASTLSGAGTDTQYF
TRBJ2-1	TRBV7-2	12	CASSSGAPEQFF
TRBJ1-1	TRBV6-6	13	CASSYAPNTEAFF
TRBJ2-7	TRBV3-1	14	CASTPGGVVDEQYF
TRBJ2-3	TRBV20-1	13	CSPWIAGPDTQYF